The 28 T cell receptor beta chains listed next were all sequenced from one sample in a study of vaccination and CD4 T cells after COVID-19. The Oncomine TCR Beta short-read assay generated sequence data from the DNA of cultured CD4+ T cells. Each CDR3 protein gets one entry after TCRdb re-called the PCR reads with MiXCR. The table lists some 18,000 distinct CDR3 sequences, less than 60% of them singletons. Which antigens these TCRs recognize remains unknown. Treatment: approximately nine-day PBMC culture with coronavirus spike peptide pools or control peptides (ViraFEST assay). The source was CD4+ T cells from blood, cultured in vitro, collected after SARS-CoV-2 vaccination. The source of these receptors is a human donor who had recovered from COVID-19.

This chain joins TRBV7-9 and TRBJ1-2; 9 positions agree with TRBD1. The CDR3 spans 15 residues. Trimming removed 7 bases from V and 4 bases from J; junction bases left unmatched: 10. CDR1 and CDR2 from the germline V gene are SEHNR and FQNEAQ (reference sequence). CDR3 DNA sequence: TGTGCCAGCACCTCCGGGACAGGGTCACCCTATGGCTACACCTTC. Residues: CASTSGTGSPYGYTF.

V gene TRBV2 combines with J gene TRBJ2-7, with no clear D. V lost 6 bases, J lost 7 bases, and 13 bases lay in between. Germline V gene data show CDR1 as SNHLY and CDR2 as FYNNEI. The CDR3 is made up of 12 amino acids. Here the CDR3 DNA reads TGTGCCAGCAGGGGCTCCGCGTCGGAGCAGTACTTC. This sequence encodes CASRGSASEQYF.

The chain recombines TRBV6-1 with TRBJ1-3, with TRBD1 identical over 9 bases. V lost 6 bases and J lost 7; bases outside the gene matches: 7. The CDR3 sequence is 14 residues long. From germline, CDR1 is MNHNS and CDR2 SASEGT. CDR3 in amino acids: CASRTDRGINTIYF. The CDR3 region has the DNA TGTGCCAGCAGAACCGACAGGGGGATCAACACCATATATTTT.

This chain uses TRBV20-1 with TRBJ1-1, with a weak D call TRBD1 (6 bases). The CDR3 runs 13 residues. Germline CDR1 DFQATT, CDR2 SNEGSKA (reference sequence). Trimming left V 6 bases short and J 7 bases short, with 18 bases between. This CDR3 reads CSAPPGGGFEAFF. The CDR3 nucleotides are TGCAGTGCCCCCCCGGGGGGCGGATTTGAAGCTTTCTTT.

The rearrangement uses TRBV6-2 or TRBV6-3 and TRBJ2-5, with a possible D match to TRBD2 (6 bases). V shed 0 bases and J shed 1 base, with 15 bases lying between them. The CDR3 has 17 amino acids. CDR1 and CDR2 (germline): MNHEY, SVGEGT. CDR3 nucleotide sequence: TGTGCCAGCAGTTACTCTGGGACTCCGGAGCTCCAAGAGACCCAGTACTTC. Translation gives CASSYSGTPELQETQYF.

The CDR3 DNA sequence: TGCAGCGTTGAGGGTGGTACGCAGTATTTT. This codes for CSVEGGTQYF. The J gene is TRBJ2-3, the V gene TRBV29-1, with unresolved D. From germline, CDR1 is SQVTM and CDR2 ANQGSEA. The length of the CDR3 is 10 residues. V was cut by 3 bases and J by 8 bases, with 6 bases left in between.

CDR3 sequence (DNA): TGTGCCAGCAGCCGGACTAGCGACTACAATGAGCAGTTCTTC. Its translation: CASSRTSDYNEQFF. V and J are TRBV7-2 and TRBJ2-1, with 9 positions matching TRBD2. This CDR3 is built from 14 residues. With V trimmed by 5 bases and J by 3 bases, 2 bases remained unmatched. Germline V gene data show CDR1 as SGHTA and CDR2 as FQGNSA.

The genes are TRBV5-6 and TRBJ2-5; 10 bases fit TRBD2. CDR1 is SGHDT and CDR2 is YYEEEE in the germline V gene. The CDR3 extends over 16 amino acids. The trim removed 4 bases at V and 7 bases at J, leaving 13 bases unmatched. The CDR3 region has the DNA TGTGCCAGCAGCCAGCTAGCGGGGGCTGGGTTTGGGACCCAGTACTTC. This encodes CASSQLAGAGFGTQYF. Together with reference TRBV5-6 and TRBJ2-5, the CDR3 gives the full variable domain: DAGVTQSPTHLIKTRGQQVTLRCSPKSGHDTVSWYQQALGQGPQFIFQYYEEEERQRGNFPDRFSGHQFPNYSSELNVNALLLGDSALYLCASSQLAGAGFGTQYFGPGTRLLVL.

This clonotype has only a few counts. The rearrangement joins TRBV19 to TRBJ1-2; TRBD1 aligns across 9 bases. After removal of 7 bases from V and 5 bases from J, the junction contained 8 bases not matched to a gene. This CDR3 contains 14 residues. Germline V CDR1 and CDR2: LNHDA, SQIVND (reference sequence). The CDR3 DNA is TGTGCCAGTATGCACCGGGACAGGGCTTATGGCTACACCTTC. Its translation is CASMHRDRAYGYTF.

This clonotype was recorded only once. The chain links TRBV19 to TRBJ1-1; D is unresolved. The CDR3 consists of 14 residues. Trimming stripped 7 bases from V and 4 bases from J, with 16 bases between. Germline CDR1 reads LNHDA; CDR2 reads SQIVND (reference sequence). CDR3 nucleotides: TGTGCCAGTAAGGTACAAATCGAGGGCACTGAAGCTTTCTTT. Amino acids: CASKVQIEGTEAFF. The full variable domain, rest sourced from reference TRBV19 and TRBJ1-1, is DGGITQSPKYLFRKEGQNVTLSCEQNLNHDAMYWYRQDPGQGLRLIYYSQIVNDFQKGDIAEGYSVSREKKESFPLTVTSAQKNPTAFYLCASKVQIEGTEAFFGQGTRLTVV.

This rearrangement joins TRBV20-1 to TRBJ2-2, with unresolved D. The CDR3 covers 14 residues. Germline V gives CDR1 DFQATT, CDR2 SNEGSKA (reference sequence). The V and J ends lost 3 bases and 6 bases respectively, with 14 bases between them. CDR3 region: CSASHPGVPGELFF. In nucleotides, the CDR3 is TGCAGTGCTAGTCATCCCGGAGTCCCCGGGGAGCTGTTTTTT.

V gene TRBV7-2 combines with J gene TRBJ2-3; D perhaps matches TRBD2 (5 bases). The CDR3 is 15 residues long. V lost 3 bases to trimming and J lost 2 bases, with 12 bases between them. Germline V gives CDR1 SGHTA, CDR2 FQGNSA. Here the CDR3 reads CASSFSPGNTDTQYF. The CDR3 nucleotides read TGTGCCAGCAGCTTTTCCCCGGGAAACACAGATACGCAGTATTTT.

CDR3 protein: CASSQDMSTEAFF. CDR3 in DNA: TGTGCCAGCAGCCAAGATATGAGCACTGAAGCTTTCTTT. This sequence joins TRBV14 and TRBJ1-1; D gene uncertain. Germline values: CDR1 SGHDN, CDR2 FVKESK. V gave up 0 bases and J gave up 4 bases, with 6 bases separating them. CDR3 length: 13 residues.

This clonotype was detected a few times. In DNA form, the CDR3 reads TGTGCCAGCAGTTCCCCGGGACAGGGGACGCCCCAGCATTTT. Protein sequence: CASSSPGQGTPQHF. The J gene is TRBJ1-5, the V gene TRBV6-5; 10 bases are a match to TRBD1. Germline V gene sequence: CDR1 MNHEY, CDR2 SVGAGI. V was clipped by 4 bases and J by 9 bases; unmatched bases: 6. The CDR3 sequence is 14 residues long.

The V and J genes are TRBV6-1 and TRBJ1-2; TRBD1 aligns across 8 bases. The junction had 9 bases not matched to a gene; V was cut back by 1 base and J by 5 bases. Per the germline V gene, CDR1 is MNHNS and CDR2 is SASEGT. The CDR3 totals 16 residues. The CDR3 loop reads CASSEERTGTFYGYTF. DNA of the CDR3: TGTGCCAGCAGTGAAGAAAGGACAGGGACTTTTTATGGCTACACCTTC.

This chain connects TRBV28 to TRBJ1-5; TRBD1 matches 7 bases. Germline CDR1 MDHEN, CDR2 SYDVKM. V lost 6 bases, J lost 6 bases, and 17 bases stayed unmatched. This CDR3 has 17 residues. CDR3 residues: CASSLLGRQGRFQPQHF. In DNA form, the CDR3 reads TGTGCCAGCAGCCTATTGGGGAGACAGGGTAGGTTTCAGCCCCAGCATTTT.

The CDR3 is CSAQGKANVLTF. CDR3 DNA: TGCAGTGCGCAGGGGAAGGCCAACGTCCTGACTTTC. The chain uses TRBV20-1 and TRBJ2-6; D is possibly TRBD1 (6 bases). Germline V gene lookup returns CDR1 DFQATT and CDR2 SNEGSKA (reference sequence). There are 12 residues in the CDR3. Trimming cost V 6 bases and J 6 bases, with 9 bases left between them.

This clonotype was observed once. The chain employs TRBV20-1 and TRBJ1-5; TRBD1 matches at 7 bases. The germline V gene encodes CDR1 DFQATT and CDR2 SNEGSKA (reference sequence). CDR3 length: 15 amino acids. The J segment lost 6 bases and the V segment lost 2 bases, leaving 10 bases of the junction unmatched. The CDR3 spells CSARPPDRVSQPQHF. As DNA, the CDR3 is TGCAGTGCTAGACCTCCCGACAGGGTGAGTCAGCCCCAGCATTTT.

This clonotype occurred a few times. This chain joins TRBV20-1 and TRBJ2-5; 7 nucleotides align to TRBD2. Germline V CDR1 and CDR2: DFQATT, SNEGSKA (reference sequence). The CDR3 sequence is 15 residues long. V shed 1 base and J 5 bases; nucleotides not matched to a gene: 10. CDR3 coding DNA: TGCAGTGCTAGAGCGGGAGGAGGATTCGGGGAGACCCAGTACTTC. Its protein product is CSARAGGGFGETQYF.

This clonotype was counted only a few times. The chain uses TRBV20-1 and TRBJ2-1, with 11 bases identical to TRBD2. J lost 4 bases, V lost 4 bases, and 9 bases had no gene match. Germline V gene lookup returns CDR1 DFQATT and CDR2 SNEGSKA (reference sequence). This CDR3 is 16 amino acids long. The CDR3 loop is CSAKQPSGGLYNEQFF. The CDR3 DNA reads TGCAGTGCTAAACAACCTAGCGGGGGGCTTTACAATGAGCAGTTCTTC.

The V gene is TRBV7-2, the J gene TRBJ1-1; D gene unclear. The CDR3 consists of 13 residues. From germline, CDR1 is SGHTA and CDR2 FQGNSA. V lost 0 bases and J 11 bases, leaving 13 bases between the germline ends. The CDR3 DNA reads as TGTGCCAGCAGCTTAGCCGGGCGGAGAAGGGCTTTCTTT. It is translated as CASSLAGRRRAFF.

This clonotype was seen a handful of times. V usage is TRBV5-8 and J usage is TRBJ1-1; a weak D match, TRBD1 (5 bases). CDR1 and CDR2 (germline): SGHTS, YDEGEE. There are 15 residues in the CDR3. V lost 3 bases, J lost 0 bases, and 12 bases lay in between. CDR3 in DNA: TGTGCCAGCAGCTCAACCGGGACGCTGAACACTGAAGCTTTCTTT. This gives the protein CASSSTGTLNTEAFF.

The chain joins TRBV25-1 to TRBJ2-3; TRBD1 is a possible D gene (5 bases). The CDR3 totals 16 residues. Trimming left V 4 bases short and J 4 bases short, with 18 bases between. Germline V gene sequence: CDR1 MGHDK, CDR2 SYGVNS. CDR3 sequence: CASSVSGPQGADTQYF. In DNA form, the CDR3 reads TGTGCCAGCAGTGTCTCCGGTCCCCAGGGCGCAGATACGCAGTATTTT.

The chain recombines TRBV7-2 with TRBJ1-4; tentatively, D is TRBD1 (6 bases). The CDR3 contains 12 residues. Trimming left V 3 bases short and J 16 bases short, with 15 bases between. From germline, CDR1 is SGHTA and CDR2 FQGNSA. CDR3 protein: CASSLGGANPFF. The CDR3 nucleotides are TGTGCCAGCAGCTTGGGGGGCGCGAACCCGTTTTTT.

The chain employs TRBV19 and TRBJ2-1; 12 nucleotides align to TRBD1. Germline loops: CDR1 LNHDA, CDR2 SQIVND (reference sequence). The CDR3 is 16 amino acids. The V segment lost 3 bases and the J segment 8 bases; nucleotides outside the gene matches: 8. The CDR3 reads CASSILRGQGAYEQFF. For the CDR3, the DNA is TGTGCCAGTAGTATCCTTAGGGGACAGGGGGCGTATGAGCAGTTCTTC.

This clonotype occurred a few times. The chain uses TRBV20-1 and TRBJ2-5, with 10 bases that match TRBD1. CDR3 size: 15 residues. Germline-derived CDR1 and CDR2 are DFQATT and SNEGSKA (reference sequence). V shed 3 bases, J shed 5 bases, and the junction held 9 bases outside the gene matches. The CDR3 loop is CSARNADRGSETQYF. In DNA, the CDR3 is TGCAGTGCTAGGAACGCGGACAGGGGGAGCGAGACCCAGTACTTC.

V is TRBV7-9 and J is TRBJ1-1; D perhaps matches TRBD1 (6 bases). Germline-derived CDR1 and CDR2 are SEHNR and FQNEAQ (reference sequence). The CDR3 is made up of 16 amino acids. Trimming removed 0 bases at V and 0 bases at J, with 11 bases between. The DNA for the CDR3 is TGTGCCAGCAGCTTAGCCGGACAGTTCATGAACACTGAAGCTTTCTTT. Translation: CASSLAGQFMNTEAFF.

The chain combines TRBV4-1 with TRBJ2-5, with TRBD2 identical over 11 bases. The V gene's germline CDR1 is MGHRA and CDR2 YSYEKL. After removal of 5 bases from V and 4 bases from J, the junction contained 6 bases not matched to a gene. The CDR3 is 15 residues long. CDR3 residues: CASSFLAGGVETQYF. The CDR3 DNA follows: TGCGCCAGCAGCTTTCTAGCGGGAGGAGTAGAGACCCAGTACTTC.